A single sample is the source of the 5 T cell receptor beta chains below, sequenced in a study of T cells after yellow fever vaccination. A single record per CDR3 protein comes from TCRdb applying MiXCR to the 5' RACE reads. This sample has some 300,000 distinct CDR3 sequences, with around 3.6% found just once. The source was PBMCs, collected on the day of the yellow fever booster vaccination. Receptor source: a man aged 18 to 29 who received the YFV17D yellow fever vaccine.

This clonotype showed up just a few times. The chain has TRBV13 and TRBJ2-2, with D tentatively TRBD1 (6 bases). Germline-derived CDR1 and CDR2 are PRHDT and FYEKMQ (reference sequence). The CDR3 covers 16 residues. The ends were cut back, 5 bases at V and 6 bases at J, with 19 bases in the middle. The CDR3 sequence is CASSTITGYRAGELFF. As DNA, the CDR3 is TGTGCCAGCAGCACAATCACAGGGTATAGAGCCGGGGAGCTGTTTTTT.

This clonotype was counted many times. This rearrangement joins TRBV3-1 to TRBJ2-1; tentatively, D is TRBD2 (5 bases). CDR1 LGHDT and CDR2 YNNKEL come from the germline V gene (reference sequence). This CDR3 comprises 17 residues. V lost 1 base to trimming and J lost 0 bases, with 13 bases between them. The CDR3 here is CASSQGPEGGSYNEQFF. The DNA for the CDR3 is TGTGCCAGCAGCCAAGGACCCGAGGGCGGCTCCTACAATGAGCAGTTCTTC.

This clonotype occurred many times. The CDR3 sequence is CASSRGQGTEAFF. As DNA, the CDR3 is TGTGCCAGCAGCCGAGGACAGGGCACTGAAGCTTTCTTT. This chain joins TRBV6-5 and TRBJ1-1; 8 bases fit TRBD1. Germline CDR1 is MNHEY and CDR2 is SVGAGI. The CDR3 sequence is 13 residues long. V dropped 6 bases and J dropped 4; count of bases not matched to a gene: 4.

This clonotype was observed a few times. The V call is TRBV7-2, the J call TRBJ1-1, with a weak D call TRBD1 (6 bases). The CDR3 is 16 residues long. The V end was cut by 2 bases, the J end by 1 base, with 14 bases between. Germline CDR1 SGHTA, CDR2 FQGNSA. CDR3 nucleotide sequence: TGTGCCAGCAGCTTACCCCTGGGCAGGGGGAACACTGAAGCTTTCTTT. Translating gives CASSLPLGRGNTEAFF.

In this sample, this clonotype turned up many times. The V call is TRBV6-5, the J call TRBJ2-5, with a weak D call TRBD2 (7 bases). From germline, CDR1 is MNHEY and CDR2 SVGAGI. The CDR3 sequence is 15 residues long. Trimming shortened V by 6 bases and J by 4 bases, and 18 bases separated the two germline ends. CDR3 in amino acids: CASRPRPGGGETQYF. The CDR3 DNA is TGTGCCAGCAGGCCTCGTCCGGGGGGCGGAGAGACCCAGTACTTC.